Shown below are 22 T cell receptor beta chains from a single sample sequenced in a study of blood T cell repertoires in COVID-19. Here immunoSEQ multiplex PCR was the method, and the copy in TCRdb shows in-frame clones only, minus some. The sample lists about 120,000 clones, around 80% occurring once. Source material: peripheral blood. Receptor source: a man between 70 and 80 years old with acute or convalescent COVID-19.

The rearrangement joins TRBV6-5 to TRBJ1-4; 7 bases match TRBD1. The CDR3 spans 13 residues. The V segment lost 4 bases and the J segment 8 bases; nucleotides outside the gene matches: 4. Germline V lookup: CDR1 MNHEY, CDR2 SVGAGI. The CDR3 DNA reads TGTGCCAGCAGTTTGACAGGGTGGGAAAAACTGTTTTTT. This sequence encodes CASSLTGWEKLFF.

The gene calls are TRBV6-6 and TRBJ1-1; D possibly corresponds to TRBD1 (5 bases). The V and J ends lost 11 bases and 1 base respectively, with 14 bases between them. This CDR3 is built from 13 residues. Germline V gene sequence: CDR1 MNHNY, CDR2 SVGAGI (reference sequence). CDR3 in DNA: TGTGCCGGAGGCGGGGCGGCGAACACTGAAGCTTTCTTT. It yields the protein CAGGGAANTEAFF.

The chain joins TRBV7-3 to TRBJ2-7, with TRBD1 identical over 10 bases. Germline CDR1 reads SGHTA; CDR2 reads FQGTGA. This CDR3 spans 15 amino acids. V lost 2 bases, J lost 4 bases, and 5 bases stayed unmatched. The CDR3 reads CASSLLGQGGYEQYF. The CDR3 DNA sequence: TGTGCCAGCAGCTTATTAGGACAGGGGGGATACGAGCAGTACTTC.

This chain connects TRBV18 to TRBJ2-7; the D is unclear. The CDR3 extends over 13 amino acids. V lost 2 bases and J 4 bases, leaving 9 bases between the germline ends. CDR1 and CDR2 from the germline V gene are KGHSH and LQKENI. The DNA for the CDR3 is TGTGCCAGCTCACCAGCCGCAGGATACGAGCAGTACTTC. Translated: CASSPAAGYEQYF.

V gene TRBV19 combines with J gene TRBJ1-1; 7 nucleotides agree with TRBD1. The germline gives CDR1 LNHDA, CDR2 SQIVND (reference sequence). The CDR3 is 13 amino acids. V was pared by 5 bases and J by 3 bases, with 3 bases of the junction left unmatched. In nucleotides, the CDR3 is TGTGCCAGTAGTCTTACAGGGGACACTGAAGCTTTCTTT. Its protein product is CASSLTGDTEAFF.

The chain recombines TRBV27 with TRBJ1-1; D remains ambiguous. The V end was cut by 8 bases, the J end by 3 bases, with 16 bases between. Per germline, CDR1 MNHEY and CDR2 SMNVEV (reference sequence). CDR3 length: 14 residues. The CDR3 is CASASGERYTEAFF. The CDR3 DNA sequence: TGTGCCAGCGCCTCGGGTGAGAGGTACACTGAAGCTTTCTTT.

This chain uses TRBV30 with TRBJ1-1; D is unresolved. Trimming removed 1 base from V and 6 bases from J, with 6 bases in between. The CDR3 is made up of 11 amino acids. Germline lookup yields CDR1 GTSNPN and CDR2 SVGIG (reference sequence). The CDR3 protein is CAWSDGAEAFF. CDR3 coding DNA: TGTGCCTGGAGTGATGGAGCTGAAGCTTTCTTT.

The chain combines TRBV9 with TRBJ2-7; 7 bases fit TRBD2. Trimming removed 2 bases from V and 2 bases from J; junction bases left unmatched: 4. The CDR3 has 14 residues. The germline V gene encodes CDR1 SGDLS and CDR2 YYNGEE. In DNA form, the CDR3 reads TGTGCCAGCAGCGTTGGGACTACTCCCTACGAGCAGTACTTC. Protein product: CASSVGTTPYEQYF. The full variable domain, in which reference TRBV9 and TRBJ2-7 provide the parts outside the CDR3, is DSGVTQTPKHLITATGQRVTLRCSPRSGDLSVYWYQQSLDQGLQFLIQYYNGEERAKGNILERFSAQQFPDLHSELNLSSLELGDSALYFCASSVGTTPYEQYFGPGTRLTVT.

V usage is TRBV29-1 and J usage is TRBJ1-3; D remains ambiguous. This CDR3 spans 14 amino acids. The V gene lost 2 bases and the J gene lost 2 bases, with 10 bases spanning the gap. Germline values: CDR1 SQVTM, CDR2 ANQGSEA. This chain's CDR3 is CSVESLGAGNTIYF. Written as DNA, the CDR3 is TGCAGCGTTGAATCGTTGGGAGCTGGAAACACCATATATTTT.

The chain links TRBV24-1 to TRBJ2-5, with 7 bases aligning to TRBD1. The CDR3 loop spans 13 amino acids. Germline trimming cut 10 bases from V and 5 bases from J; bases unmatched to any gene: 9. CDR1 and CDR2 (germline): KGHDR, SFDVKD. Written as DNA, the CDR3 is TGTGCCACAGAGGGGGCCCTACAGGAGACCCAGTACTTC. It specifies CATEGALQETQYF.

The rearrangement links TRBV7-9 to TRBJ2-1; 10 positions agree with TRBD2. The length of the CDR3 is 17 residues. Germline CDR1 and CDR2: SEHNR and FQNEAQ (reference sequence). With V trimmed by 2 bases and J by 7 bases, 11 bases remained unmatched. CDR3 nucleotide sequence: TGTGCCAGCAGCTTAACAACTAGCGGGGACGGTCTTAATGAGCAGTTCTTC. It is translated as CASSLTTSGDGLNEQFF.

This chain joins TRBV2 and TRBJ2-1, with 11 bases fitting TRBD2. Germline V gene lookup returns CDR1 SNHLY and CDR2 FYNNEI. This CDR3 region has 16 residues. Unmatched junction bases numbered 8, after V lost 6 bases and J lost 4 bases. The DNA for the CDR3 is TGTGCCAGCAGGGCGACTAGCGGGGCACCATACAATGAGCAGTTCTTC. It codes for CASRATSGAPYNEQFF.

The chain recombines TRBV13 with TRBJ1-3; 8 bases are a match to TRBD1. V lost 8 bases and J lost 2; bases outside the gene matches: 14. CDR3 length: 17 residues. The V gene's germline CDR1 is PRHDT and CDR2 FYEKMQ (reference sequence). The CDR3 is CASYDRGMGLAGNTIYF. Written as DNA, the CDR3 is TGTGCCAGCTACGACAGGGGTATGGGCTTGGCTGGAAACACCATATATTTT.

The rearrangement links TRBV18 to TRBJ1-6; 8 nucleotides match TRBD1. V shed 2 bases, J shed 9 bases, and the junction held 3 bases outside the gene matches. The CDR3 contains 14 residues. Looked up from germline, CDR1 is KGHSH and CDR2 is LQKENI. The CDR3 DNA sequence: TGTGCCAGCTCACCAACAGGGGGTTCTTCACCCCTCCACTTT. Protein sequence: CASSPTGGSSPLHF.

As regards this clone: Distinct nucleotide sequences in the sample also encode this CDR3. The chain employs TRBV27 and TRBJ1-6, with a weak D call TRBD1 (5 bases). Per germline, CDR1 MNHEY and CDR2 SMNVEV (reference sequence). V was trimmed by 4 bases and J by 7 bases, leaving 8 bases between them. The CDR3 consists of 13 residues. The CDR3: CASSSQGNSPLHF. CDR3 nucleotide sequence: TGTGCCAGCAGTTCCCAGGGCAATTCACCCCTCCACTTT.

This clone was seen a few times. The chain uses TRBV3-1 (or the pseudogene TRBV3-2) and TRBJ1-4; D unresolved. The CDR3 loop spans 15 amino acids. The germline V gene has CDR1 LGHDT and CDR2 YNNKEL (reference sequence). The ends were cut back, 1 base at V and 5 bases at J, with 11 bases in the middle. The DNA for the CDR3 is TGTGCCAGCAGCCAAGCCACAAGGAGAAATGAAAAACTGTTTTTT. Translation gives CASSQATRRNEKLFF.

A word on this clone: A read error may produce the germline difference seen at one junction end. This chain uses TRBV19 with TRBJ1-1; D may be TRBD1 (5 bases). This CDR3 has 13 residues. CDR1 and CDR2 (germline): LNHDA, SQIVND (reference sequence). CDR3: CASNIGANSEAFF. As DNA, the CDR3 is TGTGCCAGTAATATAGGGGCCAATTCTGAAGCTTTCTTT.

CDR3 loop: CSASQGAGYGYTF. The CDR3 DNA sequence: TGCAGTGCTAGTCAGGGGGCCGGCTATGGCTACACCTTC. V gene TRBV20-1 combines with J gene TRBJ1-2; TRBD1 agrees at 8 bases. The germline V gene has CDR1 DFQATT and CDR2 SNEGSKA (reference sequence). This CDR3 has 13 amino acids. J gave up 4 bases and V 3 bases, and 4 bases lay outside the gene matches.

CDR3 in amino acids: CASSGQTDQPQHF. The DNA of the CDR3 is TGTGCCAGCAGTGGGCAGACCGATCAGCCCCAGCATTTT. The chain couples TRBV7-2 to TRBJ1-5; D gene ambiguous. Germline V gene data show CDR1 as SGHTA and CDR2 as FQGNSA. V lost 6 bases and J 5 bases, leaving 11 bases between the germline ends. The CDR3 runs to 13 residues.

This clone occurred a few times. This sequence joins TRBV7-9 and TRBJ1-6; 8 positions match TRBD1. Per the germline V gene, CDR1 is SEHNR and CDR2 is FQNEAQ (reference sequence). Losses at the gene ends were 1 base for V and 6 bases for J; bases not matched to a gene: 8. The CDR3 runs to 17 residues. The CDR3 is CASSLEGTGGSNSPLHF. CDR3 coding DNA: TGTGCCAGCAGCTTAGAGGGTACAGGGGGTAGTAATTCACCCCTCCACTTT. Combining the CDR3 with reference TRBV7-9 and TRBJ1-6 gives the whole variable domain DTGVSQNPRHKITKRGQNVTFRCDPISEHNRLYWYRQTLGQGPEFLTYFQNEAQLEKSRLLSDRFSAERPKGSFSTLEIQRTEQGDSAMYLCASSLEGTGGSNSPLHFGNGTRLTVT.

The CDR3 is CASSPSSGANVLTF. The CDR3, as DNA: TGTGCCAGCAGCCCTTCCTCTGGGGCCAACGTCCTGACTTTC. V and J are TRBV9 and TRBJ2-6; D remains ambiguous. The V end was cut by 4 bases, the J end by 0 bases, with 5 bases between. CDR1 is SGDLS, CDR2 YYNGEE, per germline. This CDR3 spans 14 amino acids.

This clone was counted a few times. The rearrangement links TRBV5-1 to TRBJ1-5; D gene uncertain. The CDR3 has 13 amino acids. Per germline, CDR1 SGHRS and CDR2 YFSETQ. V lost 7 bases and J lost 8, with 16 bases in between. In DNA, the CDR3 is TGCGCCAGCGGAACGGGGTCTGGGGAGCCCCAGCATTTT. Translating gives CASGTGSGEPQHF.